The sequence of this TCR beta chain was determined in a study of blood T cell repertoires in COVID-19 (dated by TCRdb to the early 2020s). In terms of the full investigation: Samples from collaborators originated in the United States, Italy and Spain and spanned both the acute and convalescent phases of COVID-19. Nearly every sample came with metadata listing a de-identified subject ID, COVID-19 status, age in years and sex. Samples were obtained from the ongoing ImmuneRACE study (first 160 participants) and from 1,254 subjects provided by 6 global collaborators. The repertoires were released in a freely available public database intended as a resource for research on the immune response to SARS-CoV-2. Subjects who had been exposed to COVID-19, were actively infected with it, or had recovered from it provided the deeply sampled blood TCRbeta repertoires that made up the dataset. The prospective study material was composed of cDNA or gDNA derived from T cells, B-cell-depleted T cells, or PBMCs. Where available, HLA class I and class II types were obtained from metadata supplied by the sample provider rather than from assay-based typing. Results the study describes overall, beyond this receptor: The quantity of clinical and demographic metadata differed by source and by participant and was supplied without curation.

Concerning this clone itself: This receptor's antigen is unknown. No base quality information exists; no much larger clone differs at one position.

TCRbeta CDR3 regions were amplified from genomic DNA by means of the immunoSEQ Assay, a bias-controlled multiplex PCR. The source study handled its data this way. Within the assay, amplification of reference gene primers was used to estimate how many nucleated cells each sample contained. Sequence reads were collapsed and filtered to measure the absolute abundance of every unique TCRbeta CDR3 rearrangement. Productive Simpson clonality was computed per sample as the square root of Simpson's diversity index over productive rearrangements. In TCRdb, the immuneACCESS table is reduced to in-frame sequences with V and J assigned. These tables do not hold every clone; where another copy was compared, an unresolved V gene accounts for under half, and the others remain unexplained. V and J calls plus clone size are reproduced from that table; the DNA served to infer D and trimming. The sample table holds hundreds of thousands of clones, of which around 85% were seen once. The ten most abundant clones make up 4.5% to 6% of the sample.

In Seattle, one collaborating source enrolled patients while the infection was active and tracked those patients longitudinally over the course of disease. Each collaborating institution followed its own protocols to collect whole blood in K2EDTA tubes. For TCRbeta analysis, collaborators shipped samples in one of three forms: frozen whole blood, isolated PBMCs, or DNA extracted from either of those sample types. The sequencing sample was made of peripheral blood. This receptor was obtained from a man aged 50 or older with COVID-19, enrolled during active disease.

The DNA reads TGCGCCAGCAGCCCCAATTATAGCAGGGGGCAATGGTTAGGGCAGTTCTTC. Translation gives CASSPNYSRGQWLGQFF. The V and J segments used are TRBV5-1 and TRBJ2-1; TRBD1 agrees with 8 junctional bases. Its CDR3 holds 17 amino acids, cysteine through phenylalanine. The CDR3 DNA has 51 bases and is translated from base 1. Per the germline V gene, SGHRS is the CDR1 and YFSETQ is the CDR2. Germline trimming amounts to 4 bases on V and 12 bases on J, with 21 as the count of junction bases outside the gene matches.